This T cell receptor (beta chain) was captured by sequencing in a study of blood T cell repertoires in COVID-19. About the study: PBMCs, B-cell-depleted T cells, or T cells were the source of the cDNA or gDNA that made up the material.

This CDR3 contains 14 residues. V lost 6 bases to trimming and J lost 0 bases, with 9 bases between them. Per germline, CDR1 SNHLY and CDR2 FYNNEI. Assignment of participants to cohorts was predicated upon participant-reported clinical history. Method: immunoSEQ multiplex PCR; TCRdb's copy keeps in-frame clones and lacks some. The sample has 200,000 to 250,000 clones; 80% to 90% are singletons. The sample was PBMCs or T cells enriched from blood (not recorded which). The chain links TRBV2 to TRBJ1-3; unclear D gene. This clonotype was sampled from a woman aged 18-29 years in a cohort exposed to, infected with or recovered from COVID-19 (not recorded which). Here the CDR3 reads CASSATVSGNTIYF. CDR3 nucleotide sequence: TGTGCCAGCAGCGCCACAGTCTCTGGAAACACCATATATTTT.